Here is one T cell receptor (beta chain) with its context. Its antigen is still unknown. V was shortened by 2 bases and J by 4 bases, with 8 bases between the two germline ends. Per the germline V gene, CDR1 is ENHRY and CDR2 is SYGVKD. CDR3 length: 13 amino acids. Repertoires were generated with immunoSEQ multiplex PCR, while TCRdb's copy carries only in-frame clones and drops some. The sample lists tens of thousands of clones, 85% to 90% occurring once. Second-dose intervals of approximately 4 or approximately 12 weeks were pooled. The record originates from a study of T cell responses to AZD1222 COVID-19 vaccine. Study-level points and caveats: Two doses of AZD1222 preceded a rise in Spike-specific TCR breadth and depth. CD4 TCRs covered the whole spike, strongest at regions 160-218 and 743-854. Mostly white British, mostly female donors; authors suggested clonal diversity may be underestimated.

This specimen consisted of peripheral blood, obtained 28 days after the second AZD1222 dose. This chain uses TRBV10-3 with TRBJ1-1; D unresolved. The receptor was derived from an adult who received the AZD1222 COVID-19 vaccine. The CDR3 is CAISEISSTEAFF. The CDR3 nucleotides read TGTGCCATCAGTGAGATCTCAAGCACTGAAGCTTTCTTT.